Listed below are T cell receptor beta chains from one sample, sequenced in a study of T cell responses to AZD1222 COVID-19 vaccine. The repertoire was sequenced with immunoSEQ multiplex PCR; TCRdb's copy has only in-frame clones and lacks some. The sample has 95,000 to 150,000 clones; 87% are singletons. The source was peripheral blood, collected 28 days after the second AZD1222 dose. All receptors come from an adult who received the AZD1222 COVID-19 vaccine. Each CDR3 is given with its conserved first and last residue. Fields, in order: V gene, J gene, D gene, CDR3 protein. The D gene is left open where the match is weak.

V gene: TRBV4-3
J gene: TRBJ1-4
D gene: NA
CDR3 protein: CASSPRFPATNEKLFF

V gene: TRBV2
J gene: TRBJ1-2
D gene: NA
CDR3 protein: CASRTNRPLDGYTF

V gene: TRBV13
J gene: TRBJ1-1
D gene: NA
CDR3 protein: CASSPSWGPGTEAFF

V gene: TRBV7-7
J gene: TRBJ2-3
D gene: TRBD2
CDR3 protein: CASSRGGTTNTQYF

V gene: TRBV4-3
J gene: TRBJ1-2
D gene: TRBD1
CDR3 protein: CASSWGQGDQLYGYTF

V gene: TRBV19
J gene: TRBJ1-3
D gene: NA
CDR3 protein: CASSLRAGLGNTIYF

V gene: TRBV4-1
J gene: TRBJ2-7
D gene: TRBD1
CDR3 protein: CASSQAAGWTGDEQYF

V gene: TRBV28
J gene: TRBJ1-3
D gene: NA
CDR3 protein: CASSLGKSGNTIYF

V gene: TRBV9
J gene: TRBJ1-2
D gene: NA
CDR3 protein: CASSDGSYGYTF

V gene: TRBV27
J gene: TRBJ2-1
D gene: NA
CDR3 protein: CASNRGPYNEQFF

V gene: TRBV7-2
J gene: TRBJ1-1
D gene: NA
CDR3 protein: CASSLAVRNTEAFF

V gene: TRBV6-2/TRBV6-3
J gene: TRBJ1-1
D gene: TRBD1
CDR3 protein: CASSPGGSNTEAFF

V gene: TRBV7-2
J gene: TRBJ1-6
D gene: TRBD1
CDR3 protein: CASREDRVSPLHF

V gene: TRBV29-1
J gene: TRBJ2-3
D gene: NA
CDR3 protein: CSVEPQGTDTQYF

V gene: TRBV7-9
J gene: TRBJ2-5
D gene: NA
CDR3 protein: CASSLGYQETQYF

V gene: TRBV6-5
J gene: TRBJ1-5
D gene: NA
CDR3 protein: CASSPGRQPQHF

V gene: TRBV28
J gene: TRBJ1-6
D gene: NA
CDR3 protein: CATHSAWNSPLHF

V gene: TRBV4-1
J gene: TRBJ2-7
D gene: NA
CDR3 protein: CASSPTFRDNYPYEQYF

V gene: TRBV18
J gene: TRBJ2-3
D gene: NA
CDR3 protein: CASSPPPSPTQYF

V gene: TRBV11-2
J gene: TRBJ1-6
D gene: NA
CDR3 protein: CASSFKQASSYNSPLHF

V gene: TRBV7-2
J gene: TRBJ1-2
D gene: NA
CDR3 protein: CASSYTGTYGYTF

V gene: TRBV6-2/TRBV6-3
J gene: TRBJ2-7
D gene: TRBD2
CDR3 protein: CASSYALGGGSYEQYF

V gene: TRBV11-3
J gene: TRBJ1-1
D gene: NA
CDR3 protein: CASSPGATNAEAFF

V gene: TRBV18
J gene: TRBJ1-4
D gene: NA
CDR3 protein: CASSPRGTNEKLFF

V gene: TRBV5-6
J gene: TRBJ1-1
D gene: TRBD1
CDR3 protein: CASSLAGTGNTEAFF

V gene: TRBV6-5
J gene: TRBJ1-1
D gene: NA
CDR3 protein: CASSYGKSPSEAFF

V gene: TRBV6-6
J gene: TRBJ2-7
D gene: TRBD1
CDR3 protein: CASTSSRGHEQYF

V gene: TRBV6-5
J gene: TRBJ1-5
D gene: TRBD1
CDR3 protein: CASSWTGNGPQHF

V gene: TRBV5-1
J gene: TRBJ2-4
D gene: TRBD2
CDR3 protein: CASSLQAGGRSRGKNIQYF

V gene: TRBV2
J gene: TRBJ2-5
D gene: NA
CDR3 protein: CASTNFQETQYF

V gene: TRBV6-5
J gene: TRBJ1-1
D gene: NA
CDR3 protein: CASRSRTGNTEAFF

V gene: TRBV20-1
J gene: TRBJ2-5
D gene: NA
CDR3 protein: CSASGADQETQYF

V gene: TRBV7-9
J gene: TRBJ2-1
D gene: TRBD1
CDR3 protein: CASQIGTGSFEQFF

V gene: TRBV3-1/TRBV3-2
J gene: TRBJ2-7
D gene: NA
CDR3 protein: CASSPMSTPGIKVFVLDSGDEQYF

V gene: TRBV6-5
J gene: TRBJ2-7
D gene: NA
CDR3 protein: CATHDGGRKAYEQYF

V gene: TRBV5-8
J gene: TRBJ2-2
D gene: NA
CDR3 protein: CASSFQEFTGELFF

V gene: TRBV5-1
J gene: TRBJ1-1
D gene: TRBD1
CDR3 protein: CASSFFGTGVNTEAFF

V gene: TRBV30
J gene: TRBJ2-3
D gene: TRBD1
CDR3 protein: CAWSTGGTDTQYF

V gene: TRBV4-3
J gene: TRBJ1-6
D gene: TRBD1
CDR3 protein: CASSQDGDRGKSPLHF

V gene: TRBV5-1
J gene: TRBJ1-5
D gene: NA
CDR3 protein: CASSLAGPHQPQHF

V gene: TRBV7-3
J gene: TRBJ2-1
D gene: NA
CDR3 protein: CASSLYRVSSYNEQFF

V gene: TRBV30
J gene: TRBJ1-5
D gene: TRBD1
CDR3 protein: CAWSAGTGNNQPQHF

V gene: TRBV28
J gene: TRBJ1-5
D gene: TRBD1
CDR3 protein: CASSPPGQGMSNQPQHF

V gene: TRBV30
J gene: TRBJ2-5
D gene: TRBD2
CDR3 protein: CASTSGGETQYF

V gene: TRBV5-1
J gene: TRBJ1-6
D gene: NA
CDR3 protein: CASSSATVGNSPLHF

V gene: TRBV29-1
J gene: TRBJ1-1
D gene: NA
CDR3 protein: CSALSTGGRTEAFF

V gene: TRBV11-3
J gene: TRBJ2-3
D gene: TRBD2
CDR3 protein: CASSLSRGGAPDTQYF

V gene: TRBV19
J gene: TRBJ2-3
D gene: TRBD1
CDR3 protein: CASSIDTGVTDTQYF

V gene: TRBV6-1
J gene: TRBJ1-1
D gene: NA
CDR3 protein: CASSDGGWEAFF

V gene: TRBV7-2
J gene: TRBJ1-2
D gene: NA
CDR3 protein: CASSGQGNYGYTF

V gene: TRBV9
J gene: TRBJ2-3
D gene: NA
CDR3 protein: CASSPGEGDTDTQYF

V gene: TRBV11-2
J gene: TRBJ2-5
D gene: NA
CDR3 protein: CASSLDPDSQETQYF

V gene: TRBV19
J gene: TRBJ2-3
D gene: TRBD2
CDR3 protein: CAGALAGSDTQYF

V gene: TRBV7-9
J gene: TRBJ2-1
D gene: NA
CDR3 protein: CASKDFGQKNYNEQFF

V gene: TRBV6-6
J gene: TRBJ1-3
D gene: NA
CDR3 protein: CASSGDRRVSGNTIYF

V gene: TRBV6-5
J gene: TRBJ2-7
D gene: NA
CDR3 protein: CASKKIWTAPYEQYF

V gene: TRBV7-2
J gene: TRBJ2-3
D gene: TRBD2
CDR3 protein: CASIRLAGVADTQYF

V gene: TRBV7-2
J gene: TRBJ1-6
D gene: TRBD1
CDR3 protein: CASSSQRGRVSPLHF

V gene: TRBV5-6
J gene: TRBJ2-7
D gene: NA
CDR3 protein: CASSLKVGGRYEQYF